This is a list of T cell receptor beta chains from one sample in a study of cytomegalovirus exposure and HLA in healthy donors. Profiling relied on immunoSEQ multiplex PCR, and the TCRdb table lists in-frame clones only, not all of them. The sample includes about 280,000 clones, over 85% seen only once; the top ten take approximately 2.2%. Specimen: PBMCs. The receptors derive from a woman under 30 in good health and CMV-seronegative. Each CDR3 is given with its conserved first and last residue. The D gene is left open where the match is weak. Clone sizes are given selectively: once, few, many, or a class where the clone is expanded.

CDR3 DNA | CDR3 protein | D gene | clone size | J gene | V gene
TGTGCCAGCCCCGACAGGGCCTCTGACTATGGCTACACCTTC | CASPDRASDYGYTF | TRBD1 | NA | TRBJ1-2 | TRBV6-1
TGCAGCGTTGACGCCTGGGGACAGAAGAACACTGAAGCTTTCTTT | CSVDAWGQKNTEAFF | TRBD1 | NA | TRBJ1-1 | TRBV29-1
TGCGCCAGCAGCTTTGGGAGGGGGGCTAAAGGTTCTCCCTACAATGAGCAGTTCTTC | CASSFGRGAKGSPYNEQFF | NA | NA | TRBJ2-1 | TRBV5-1
TGTTCCAGCAGTTTCCGACAGGGGAGGGAAAAACTGTTTTTT | CSSSFRQGREKLFF | TRBD1 | NA | TRBJ1-4 | TRBV7-9
TGTGCCAGCAGCCAACCTACAGGCGGCGAGCAGTACTTC | CASSQPTGGEQYF | NA | NA | TRBJ2-7 | TRBV5-5
TGTGCCAGCAAGGATATACCAGGGGTTGATCAGCCCCAGCATTTT | CASKDIPGVDQPQHF | NA | NA | TRBJ1-5 | TRBV2
TGCAGCGTTCAGGGCAGGGTCCGTACCGAGCAGTACTTC | CSVQGRVRTEQYF | NA | NA | TRBJ2-7 | TRBV29-1
TGTGCCAGCAGTCGACAGGTCTCTGGAAACACCATATATTTT | CASSRQVSGNTIYF | NA | once | TRBJ1-3 | TRBV6-5
TGTGCCAGCAGTATGACAGGGTCACTAGTCGAGCAGTACTTC | CASSMTGSLVEQYF | TRBD1 | NA | TRBJ2-7 | TRBV2
TGTGCCTGGGATTCCGCAGGGGGCAGGGACTATGGCTACACCTTC | CAWDSAGGRDYGYTF | TRBD1 | NA | TRBJ1-2 | TRBV30
TGCGCCAGCAGCCAGTCAAGCGGGGGGCTCTCCCCTCACGAGCAGTACTTC | CASSQSSGGLSPHEQYF | TRBD2 | NA | TRBJ2-7 | TRBV5-1
TGTGCCATCAGTGGGGCTCAACAGGGGGCGGACACCGGGGAGCTGTTTTTT | CAISGAQQGADTGELFF | TRBD1 | NA | TRBJ2-2 | TRBV10-3
TGTGCCAGTAGTAACCAGGGGCCAACGAGCAATCAGCCCCAGCATTTT | CASSNQGPTSNQPQHF | NA | NA | TRBJ1-5 | TRBV19
TGTGCCTGGAGTGTACAGGGTGCCAATCAGCCCCAGCATTTT | CAWSVQGANQPQHF | NA | once | TRBJ1-5 | TRBV30
TGTGCCTGGAAGGGGCGGGGGGGCCGGTACGAGCAGTACTTC | CAWKGRGGRYEQYF | TRBD2 | NA | TRBJ2-7 | TRBV30
TGCGCCAGCAGCTTTAGACAGGGGCCGAACACCGGGGAGCTGTTTTTT | CASSFRQGPNTGELFF | TRBD1 | NA | TRBJ2-2 | TRBV5-1
TGTGCTAGTGGTCTGGGACTAGCGGGGACAGATACGCAGTATTTT | CASGLGLAGTDTQYF | TRBD2 | NA | TRBJ2-3 | TRBV12-5
TGTGCCAGCAGCCCCTACCCGGGACTAGAGACCTACGAGCAGTACTTC | CASSPYPGLETYEQYF | TRBD2 | NA | TRBJ2-7 | TRBV9
TGTGCCAGCAGTTACTCGACAGGGGGAAACTATGGCTACACCTTC | CASSYSTGGNYGYTF | TRBD1 | few | TRBJ1-2 | TRBV6-5
TGTGCCAGCAGTCCTCCTGACAGGGGAGGTGAAAAACTGTTTTTT | CASSPPDRGGEKLFF | TRBD1 | NA | TRBJ1-4 | TRBV6-6
TGTGCCAGCAGCTTAGGCCTAAGCAATCAGCCCCAGCATTTT | CASSLGLSNQPQHF | NA | NA | TRBJ1-5 | TRBV13
TGTGCCAGCAGTCCCAGGGTTTCTAGGCAAGAGACCCAGTACTTC | CASSPRVSRQETQYF | NA | NA | TRBJ2-5 | TRBV6-5
TGTGCCAGCAGTCCGTGGACTAGCGGGGGCTACACAGATACGCAGTATTTT | CASSPWTSGGYTDTQYF | TRBD2 | NA | TRBJ2-3 | TRBV27
TGTGCCAGCAGCAGACAGGGGACCAATGAGCAGTTCTTC | CASSRQGTNEQFF | TRBD1 | NA | TRBJ2-1 | TRBV27
TGTGCCAGCAGCTTGCGACAGCAGTATGGCTACACCTTC | CASSLRQQYGYTF | NA | NA | TRBJ1-2 | TRBV7-9
TGTGCCTGGAGTCTTGGACAAAACACCGGGGAGCTGTTTTTT | CAWSLGQNTGELFF | NA | NA | TRBJ2-2 | TRBV30
TGTGCCACCAGCCCCCGGACTAGCGGGGGGATATATGAGCAGTTCTTC | CATSPRTSGGIYEQFF | TRBD2 | NA | TRBJ2-1 | TRBV15
TGTGCCGGAGGCGGAGCAACCTACGAGCAGTACTTC | CAGGGATYEQYF | NA | NA | TRBJ2-7 | TRBV30
TGTGCCAGCAGCCCCGGGGTTGGCGAAAAACTGTTTTTT | CASSPGVGEKLFF | NA | few | TRBJ1-4 | TRBV5-6
TGTGCCAGCAGCTTAGATCCATTGGGGACTGTCTACGAGCAGTACTTC | CASSLDPLGTVYEQYF | NA | once | TRBJ2-7 | TRBV11-2
TGTGCCAGCAGCGACATTCTCCAAAGCTCCTACAATGAGCAGTTCTTC | CASSDILQSSYNEQFF | NA | NA | TRBJ2-1 | TRBV2
TGTGCCAGCAGTGCTAGGGACAGGAATGAAAAACTGTTTTTT | CASSARDRNEKLFF | TRBD1 | NA | TRBJ1-4 | TRBV2
TGTGCCAGCAGTTTGGGAAGGGACTCCGACGAGCAGTACTTC | CASSLGRDSDEQYF | NA | NA | TRBJ2-7 | TRBV27
TGTGCCTGGGGCTCGGGGGGGCCCCAGCATTTT | CAWGSGGPQHF | NA | NA | TRBJ1-5 | TRBV30